This TCR beta chain was recovered during a study of cytomegalovirus exposure and HLA in healthy donors. Trimming pared 8 bases from V and 9 bases from J, leaving 13 bases between. The CDR3 length is 12 residues. Germline CDR1 MDHEN, CDR2 SYDVKM. Concerning this clone: What it binds is not known.

Repertoires were generated with immunoSEQ multiplex PCR, while TCRdb's copy carries only in-frame clones and drops some. The sample records about 190,000 clones, about 80% being singletons. Whole-study findings and limits: Subsequent analysis of the roughly 120 validation repertoires found a tendency for first-cohort TCR clusters to co-occur. Researchers counted roughly 150 TCR beta chains as cytomegalovirus-associated.

Material for sequencing was PBMCs. The sequence was collected from a man in his late teens or twenties in good health and CMV-seropositive. The chain links TRBV28 to TRBJ2-2; D not certain. DNA of the CDR3: TGTGCCAGCGGCCCCCCCGGGTGGGAGCTGTTTTTT. It encodes CASGPPGWELFF. Together with reference TRBV28 and TRBJ2-2, the CDR3 gives the full variable domain: DVKVTQSSRYLVKRTGEKVFLECVQDMDHENMFWYRQDPGLGLRLIYFSYDVKMKEKGDIPEGYSVSREKKERFSLILESASTNQTSMYLCASGPPGWELFFGEGSRLTVL.